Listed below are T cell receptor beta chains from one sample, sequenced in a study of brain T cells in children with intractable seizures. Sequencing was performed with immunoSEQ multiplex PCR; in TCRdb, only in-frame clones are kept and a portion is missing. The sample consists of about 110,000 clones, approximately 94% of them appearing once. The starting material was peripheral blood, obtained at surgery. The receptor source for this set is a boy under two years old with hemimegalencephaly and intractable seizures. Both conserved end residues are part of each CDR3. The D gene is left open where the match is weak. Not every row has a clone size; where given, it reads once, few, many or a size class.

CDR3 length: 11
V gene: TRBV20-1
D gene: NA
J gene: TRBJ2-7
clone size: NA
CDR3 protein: CSAGGTYEQYF
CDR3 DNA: TGCAGTGCGGGGGGAACCTACGAGCAGTACTTC

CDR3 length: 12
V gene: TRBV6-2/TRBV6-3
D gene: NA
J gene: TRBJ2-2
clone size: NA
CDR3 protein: CASSSRVGELFF
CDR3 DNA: TGTGCCAGCAGTTCCAGGGTCGGGGAGCTGTTTTTT

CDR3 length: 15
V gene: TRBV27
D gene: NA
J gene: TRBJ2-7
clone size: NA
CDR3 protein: CASSLWFWDTQEQYF
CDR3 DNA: TGTGCCAGCAGTTTATGGTTTTGGGACACACAAGAGCAGTACTTC

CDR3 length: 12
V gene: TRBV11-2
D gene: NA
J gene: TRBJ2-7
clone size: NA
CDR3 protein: CASSLFRHEQYF
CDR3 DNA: TGTGCCAGCAGCTTATTTCGCCACGAGCAGTACTTC

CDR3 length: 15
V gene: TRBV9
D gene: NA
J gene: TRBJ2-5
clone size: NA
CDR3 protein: CASSVFGSVGETQYF
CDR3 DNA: TGTGCCAGCAGCGTTTTCGGGAGTGTCGGAGAGACCCAGTACTTC

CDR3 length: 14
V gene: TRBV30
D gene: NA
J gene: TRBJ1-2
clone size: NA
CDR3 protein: CAWSVTRRIYGYTF
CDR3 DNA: TGTGCCTGGAGTGTAACCCGCCGGATCTATGGCTACACCTTC

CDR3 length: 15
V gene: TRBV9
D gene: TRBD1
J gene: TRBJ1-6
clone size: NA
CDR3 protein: CASSETGTGGKPLHF
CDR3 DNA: TGTGCCAGCAGCGAGACCGGGACAGGAGGAAAACCCCTCCACTTT

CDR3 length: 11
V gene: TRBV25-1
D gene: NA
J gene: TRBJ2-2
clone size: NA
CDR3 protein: CASSSPGELFF
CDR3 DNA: TGTGCCAGCAGCTCTCCTGGGGAGCTGTTTTTT

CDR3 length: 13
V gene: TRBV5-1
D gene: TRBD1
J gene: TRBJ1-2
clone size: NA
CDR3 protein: CASSSTGSYGYTF
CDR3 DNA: TGCGCCAGCAGCTCGACAGGGTCTTATGGCTACACCTTC

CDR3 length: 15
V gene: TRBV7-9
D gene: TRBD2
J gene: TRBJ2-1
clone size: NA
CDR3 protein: CASSLWDYTLYEQFF
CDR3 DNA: TGTGCCAGCAGCTTATGGGACTACACACTGTATGAGCAGTTCTTC

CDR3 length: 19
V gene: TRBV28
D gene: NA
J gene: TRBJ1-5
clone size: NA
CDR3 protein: CASNTAGQGLYDSNQPQHF
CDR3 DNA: TGTGCCAGCAACACCGCGGGGCAGGGGCTATACGATAGCAATCAGCCCCAGCATTTT

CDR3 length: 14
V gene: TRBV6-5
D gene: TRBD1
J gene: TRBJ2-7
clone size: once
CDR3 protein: CASSLDRGIYEQYF
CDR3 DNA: TGTGCCAGCAGTCTCGACAGGGGTATCTACGAGCAGTACTTC

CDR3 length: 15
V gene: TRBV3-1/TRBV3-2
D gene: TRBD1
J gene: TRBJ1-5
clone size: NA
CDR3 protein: CASSQGDRLNQPQHF
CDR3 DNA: TGTGCCAGCAGCCAAGGGGACAGGTTAAATCAGCCCCAGCATTTT

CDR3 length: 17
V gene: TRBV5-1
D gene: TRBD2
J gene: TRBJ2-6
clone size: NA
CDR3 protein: CASSLSGGPLGANVLTF
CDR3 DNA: TGCGCCAGCAGCCTTAGCGGGGGCCCTCTTGGGGCCAACGTCCTGACTTTC

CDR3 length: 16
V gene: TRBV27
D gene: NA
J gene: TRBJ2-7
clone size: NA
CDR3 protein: CASSPPAVTGLYEQYF
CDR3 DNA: TGTGCCAGCAGTCCCCCAGCAGTCACGGGATTATACGAGCAGTACTTC

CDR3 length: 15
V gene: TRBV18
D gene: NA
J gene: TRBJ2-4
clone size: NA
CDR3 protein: CASSPPGRRENIQYF
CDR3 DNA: TGTGCCAGCTCACCCCCCGGCCGGCGGGAAAACATTCAGTACTTC

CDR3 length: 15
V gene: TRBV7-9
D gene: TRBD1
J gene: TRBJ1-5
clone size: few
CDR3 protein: CASSRTGGPQGPQHF
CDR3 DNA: TGTGCCAGCAGCCGGACAGGGGGCCCCCAAGGACCCCAGCATTTT

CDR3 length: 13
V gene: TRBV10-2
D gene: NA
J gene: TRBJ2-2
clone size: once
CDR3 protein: CASGQGGTGELFF
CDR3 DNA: TGCGCCAGCGGGCAGGGGGGAACCGGGGAGCTGTTTTTT

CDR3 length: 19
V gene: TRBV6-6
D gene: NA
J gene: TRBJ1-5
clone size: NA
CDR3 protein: CASSQLGAGSGTGNQPQHF
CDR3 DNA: TGTGCCAGCAGTCAATTAGGGGCAGGGTCGGGGACGGGCAATCAGCCCCAGCATTTT

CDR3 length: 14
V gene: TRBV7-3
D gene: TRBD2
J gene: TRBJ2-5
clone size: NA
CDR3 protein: CASSPGLARETQYF
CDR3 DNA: TGTGCCAGCAGCCCGGGACTAGCGAGAGAGACCCAGTACTTC

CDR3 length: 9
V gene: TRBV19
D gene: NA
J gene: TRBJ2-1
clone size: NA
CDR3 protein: CASTVEQFF
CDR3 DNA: TGTGCCAGTACAGTTGAGCAGTTCTTC

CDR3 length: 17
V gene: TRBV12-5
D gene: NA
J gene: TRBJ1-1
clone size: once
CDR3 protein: CASGFYLGGQRNTEAFF
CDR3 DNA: TGTGCTAGTGGTTTCTATTTAGGGGGGCAGAGGAACACTGAAGCTTTCTTT

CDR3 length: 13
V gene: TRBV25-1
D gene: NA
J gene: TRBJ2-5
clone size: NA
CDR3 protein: CASSATGLKTQYF
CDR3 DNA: TGTGCCAGCAGTGCCACAGGGTTGAAGACCCAGTACTTC

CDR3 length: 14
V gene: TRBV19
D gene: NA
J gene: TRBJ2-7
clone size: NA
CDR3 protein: CASSIGYGSYEQYF
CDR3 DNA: TGTGCCAGTAGTATAGGGTACGGTTCCTACGAGCAGTACTTC

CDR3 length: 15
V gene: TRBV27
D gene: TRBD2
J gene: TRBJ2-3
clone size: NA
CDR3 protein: CATTTSGRHTDTQYF
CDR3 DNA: TGTGCCACCACAACTAGCGGGAGACACACAGATACGCAGTATTTT

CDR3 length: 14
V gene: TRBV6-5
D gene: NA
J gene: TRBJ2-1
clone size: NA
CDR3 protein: CASRKVLGYNEQFF
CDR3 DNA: TGTGCCAGCAGAAAAGTCTTAGGCTACAATGAGCAGTTCTTC

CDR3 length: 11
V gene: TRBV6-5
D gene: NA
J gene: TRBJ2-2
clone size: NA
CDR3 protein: CASSQTGELFF
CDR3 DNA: TGTGCCAGCAGCCAGACCGGGGAGCTGTTTTTT

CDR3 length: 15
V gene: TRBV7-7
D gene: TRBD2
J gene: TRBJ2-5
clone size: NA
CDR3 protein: CASSPLLAGSETQYF
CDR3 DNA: TGTGCCAGCAGCCCCCTTCTAGCGGGTAGCGAGACCCAGTACTTC

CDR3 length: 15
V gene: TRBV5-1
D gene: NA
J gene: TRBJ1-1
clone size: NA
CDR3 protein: CASSLEAGMNTEAFF
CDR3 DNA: TGCGCCAGCAGCTTGGAGGCAGGGATGAACACTGAAGCTTTCTTT